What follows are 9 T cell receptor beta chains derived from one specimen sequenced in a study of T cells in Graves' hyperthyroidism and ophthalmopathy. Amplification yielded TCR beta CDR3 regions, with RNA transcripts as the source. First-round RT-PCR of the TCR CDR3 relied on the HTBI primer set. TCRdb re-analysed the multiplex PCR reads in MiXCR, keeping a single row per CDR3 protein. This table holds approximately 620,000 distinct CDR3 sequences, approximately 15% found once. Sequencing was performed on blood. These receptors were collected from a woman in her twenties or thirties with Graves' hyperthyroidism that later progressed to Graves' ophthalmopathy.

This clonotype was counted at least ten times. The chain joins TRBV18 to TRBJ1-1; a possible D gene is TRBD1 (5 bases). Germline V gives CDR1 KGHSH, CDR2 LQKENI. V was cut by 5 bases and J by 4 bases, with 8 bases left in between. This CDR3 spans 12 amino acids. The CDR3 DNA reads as TGTGCCAGCTCAAAGGGGCGCACTGAAGCTTTCTTT. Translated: CASSKGRTEAFF.

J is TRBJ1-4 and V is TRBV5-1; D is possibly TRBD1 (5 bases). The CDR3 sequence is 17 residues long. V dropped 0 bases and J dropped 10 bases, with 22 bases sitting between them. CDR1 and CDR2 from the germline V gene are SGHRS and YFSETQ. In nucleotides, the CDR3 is TGCGCCAGCAGCTTGGCTTCGGTCCGGCAGGGCGGCGCAAAACTGTTTTTT. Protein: CASSLASVRQGGAKLFF.

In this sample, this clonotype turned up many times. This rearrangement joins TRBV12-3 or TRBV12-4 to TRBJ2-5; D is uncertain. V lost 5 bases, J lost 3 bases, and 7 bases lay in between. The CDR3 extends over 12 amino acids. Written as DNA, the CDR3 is TGTGCCAGCAGTGACGCAAAAGAGACCCAGTACTTC. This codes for CASSDAKETQYF.

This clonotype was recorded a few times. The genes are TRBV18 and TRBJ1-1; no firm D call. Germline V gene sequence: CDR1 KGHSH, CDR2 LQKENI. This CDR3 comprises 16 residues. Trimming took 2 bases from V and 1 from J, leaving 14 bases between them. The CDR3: CASSPFILPENTEAFF. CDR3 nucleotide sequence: TGTGCCAGCTCACCATTTATACTCCCTGAGAACACTGAAGCTTTCTTT.

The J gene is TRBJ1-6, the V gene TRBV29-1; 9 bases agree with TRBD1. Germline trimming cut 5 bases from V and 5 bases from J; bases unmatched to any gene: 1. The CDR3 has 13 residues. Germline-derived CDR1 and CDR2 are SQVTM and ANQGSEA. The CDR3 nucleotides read TGCAGCGTTCGGACAGGGGATAATTCACCCCTCCACTTT. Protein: CSVRTGDNSPLHF.

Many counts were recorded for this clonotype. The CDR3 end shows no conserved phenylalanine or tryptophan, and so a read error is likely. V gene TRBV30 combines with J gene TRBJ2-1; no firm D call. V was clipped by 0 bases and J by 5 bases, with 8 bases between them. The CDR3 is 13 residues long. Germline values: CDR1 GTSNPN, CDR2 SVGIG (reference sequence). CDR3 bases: TGTGCCTGGAGTGTAAGGCCCCACAATGAGCAGTTCTGC. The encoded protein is CAWSVRPHNEQFC.

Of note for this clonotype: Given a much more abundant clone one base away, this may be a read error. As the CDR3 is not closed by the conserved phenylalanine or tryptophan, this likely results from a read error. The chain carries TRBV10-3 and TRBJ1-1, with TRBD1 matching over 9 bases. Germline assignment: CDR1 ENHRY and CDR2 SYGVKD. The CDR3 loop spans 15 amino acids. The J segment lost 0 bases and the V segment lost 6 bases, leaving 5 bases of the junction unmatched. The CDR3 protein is CAIRDRGLMNTEAFS. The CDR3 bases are TGTGCCATCAGGGACAGGGGTCTCATGAACACTGAAGCTTTCTCT.

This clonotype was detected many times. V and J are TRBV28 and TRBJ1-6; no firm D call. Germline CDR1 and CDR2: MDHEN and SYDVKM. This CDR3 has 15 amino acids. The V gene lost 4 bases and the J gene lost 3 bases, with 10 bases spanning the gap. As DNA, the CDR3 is TGTGCCAGCAGTTCTCGACCGGTCTATAATTCACCCCTCCACTTT. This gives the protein CASSSRPVYNSPLHF. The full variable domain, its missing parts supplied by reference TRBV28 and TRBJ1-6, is DVKVTQSSRYLVKRTGEKVFLECVQDMDHENMFWYRQDPGLGLRLIYFSYDVKMKEKGDIPEGYSVSREKKERFSLILESASTNQTSMYLCASSSRPVYNSPLHFGNGTRLTVT.

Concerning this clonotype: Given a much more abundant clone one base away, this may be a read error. CDR3 coding DNA: TGCGGTGCTTCCAATCGAGGAGGTCATCCCTACGAGCAGTACTTC. Translated, it gives CGASNRGGHPYEQYF. The genes are TRBV20-1 and TRBJ2-7, with D maybe TRBD2 (5 bases). The CDR3 extends over 15 amino acids. Germline CDR1 is DFQATT and CDR2 is SNEGSKA (reference sequence).